This paragraph reports one T cell receptor (beta chain). Its antigen is not yet known. No clone much larger than this one lies a single base away; base qualities are absent. These data belong to a study of blood T cell repertoires in COVID-19 (dated by TCRdb to about 2020). Describing the broader study: Samples covering the acute and convalescent phases of COVID-19 were provided by collaborators in the United States, Italy and Spain. The material from the prospective study consisted of cDNA or gDNA derived from T cells, B-cell-depleted T cells, or PBMCs. Subjects who had been exposed to COVID-19, were actively infected with it, or had recovered from it provided the deeply sampled blood TCRbeta repertoires that made up the dataset. A freely available public database, intended as a resource for researchers studying the immune response to SARS-CoV-2, is where the repertoires were released. Samples were obtained from the ongoing ImmuneRACE study (first 160 participants) and from over 1,000 subjects provided by 6 global collaborators. Sample metadata almost always included a de-identified subject ID, COVID-19 status, age in years and sex. Where available, HLA class I and class II types were obtained from metadata supplied by the sample provider rather than from assay-based typing.

One collaborating source in Seattle enrolled patients during active infection and followed them longitudinally through the course of disease. Collaborating institutions collected whole blood in K2EDTA tubes following their own protocols. For TCRbeta analysis, collaborator samples were shipped as frozen whole blood, as isolated PBMCs, or as DNA extracted from either sample type. The immunoSEQ Assay, a bias-controlled multiplex PCR, was used to amplify TCRbeta CDR3 regions from genomic DNA. Under the source paper's analysis protocol: Within the assay, amplification of reference gene primers was used to estimate how many nucleated cells each sample contained. To quantify the absolute abundance of each unique TCRbeta CDR3 rearrangement, sequence reads were collapsed and filtered. For each sample, productive Simpson clonality was calculated as the square root of Simpson's diversity index across productive rearrangements. TCRdb provides this immuneACCESS table in a form limited to in-frame rearrangements. Some clones are lacking; in checked studies, under half of them reflect an unresolved V gene, and why the rest are absent is not known. V, J and clone size are taken as reported in that table, and D and trimming were inferred from the DNA itself. This sample comprises hundreds of thousands of clones, 88% of them detected only once. The ten largest clones represent about 6.7% of the sample.

Trimming removed 5 bases from V and 2 bases from J, leaving 16 bases between the germline ends. CDR1 and CDR2, per the germline V gene, are MRHNA and SNTAGT. The CDR3 measures 16 amino acids from cysteine to phenylalanine. Only the CDR3 part of the read is kept: 48 bases, read in frame from the first base. What the study reported, not specific to this receptor: Clinical and demographic metadata were provided uncurated, with the amount varying by source and participant.

The specimen sequenced was peripheral blood. Rearrangement joined TRBV6-4 to TRBJ1-5, with a weak D call of TRBD1 (6 bases match). The sequence was collected from a woman aged 25 to 39 with COVID-19, enrolled during active disease. CDR3 reads: CASSPGGGAGNQPQHF. Here is the DNA: TGTGCCAGCAGTCCCGGAGGGGGGGCGGGCAATCAGCCCCAGCATTTT.